The entry below gives a single T cell receptor (beta chain) sequence along with its context. Its target is not known. The entry originates in a study of cytomegalovirus exposure and HLA in healthy donors. The study, taken as a whole, reports: It was reported that TCR beta sequences correctly inferred the HLA-A and HLA-B alleles for most subjects.

From germline, CDR1 is MNHNY and CDR2 SVGAGI (reference sequence). This CDR3 has 13 amino acids. Trimming took 2 bases from V and 7 from J, leaving 9 bases between them. The PCR ran on 60 Vbeta and 13 Jbeta primers. Measured with immunoSEQ multiplex PCR; TCRdb has only the in-frame clones, and not every one. The repertoire consists of about 140,000 clones, with 60% to 80% occurring once and the leading ten covering 2.2%. Sequencing was performed on PBMCs. The sequence came from a man aged 30-40 years in good health and CMV-seronegative. The chain is built from TRBV6-6 and TRBJ1-5; maybe TRBD1 (5 bases). The CDR3 spells CASSYDSRQPQHF. The CDR3 DNA reads as TGTGCCAGCAGTTACGACAGCCGGCAGCCCCAGCATTTT.